This T cell receptor (beta chain) stems from a study of post-analysis software for immune sequencing data. The wider study: As for disease course, relapsing-remitting, secondary progressive and progressive-relapsing multiple sclerosis were all included. Points from the study as a whole: The normalized Chao1 diversity of multiple sclerosis patients was significantly lower than that of controls.

Unique-molecular-identifier-tagged TCR beta cDNA libraries were used. Input amounts of roughly 0.85 to 11 million T cells were used. These gave 500,000 or so cDNA molecules, so each molecule approximated one T cell. One entry per CDR3 protein results from TCRdb running MiXCR on the PCR reads. The sample has fewer than 900,000 distinct CDR3 sequences, 46% seen once; the top ten hold roughly 4.5%. This clonotype was observed a single time. Antigen: not known. The sequence came from a girl aged 5-17 years with multiple sclerosis. Specimen: blood.

The CDR3 nucleotides read TGCAGTGCTAGTCCCGAGTCCTATTCCTACGAGCAGTACTTC. Translation gives CSASPESYSYEQYF. The genes are TRBV20-1 and TRBJ2-7, with D unresolved. The CDR3 runs 14 residues. Germline CDR1 DFQATT, CDR2 SNEGSKA (reference sequence). V was shortened by 3 bases and J by 1 base, with 13 bases between the two germline ends.